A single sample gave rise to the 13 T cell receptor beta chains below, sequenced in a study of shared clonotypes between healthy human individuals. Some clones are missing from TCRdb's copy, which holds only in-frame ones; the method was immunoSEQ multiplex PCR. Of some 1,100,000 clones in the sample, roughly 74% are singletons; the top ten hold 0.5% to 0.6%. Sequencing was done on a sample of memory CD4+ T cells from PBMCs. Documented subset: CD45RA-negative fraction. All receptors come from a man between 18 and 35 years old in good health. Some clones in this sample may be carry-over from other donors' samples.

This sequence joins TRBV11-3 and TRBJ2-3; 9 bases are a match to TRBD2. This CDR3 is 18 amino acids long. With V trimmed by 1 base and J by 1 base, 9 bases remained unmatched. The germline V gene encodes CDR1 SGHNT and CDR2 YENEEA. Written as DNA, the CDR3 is TGTGCCAGCAGCTTAGCACTAGCGGGTACCCCCTGCACAGATACGCAGTATTTT. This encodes CASSLALAGTPCTDTQYF.

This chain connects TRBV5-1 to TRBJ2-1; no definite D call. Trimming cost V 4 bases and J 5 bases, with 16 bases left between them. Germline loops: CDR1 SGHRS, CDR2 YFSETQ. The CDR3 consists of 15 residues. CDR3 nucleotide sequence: TGCGCCAGCAGCACAGCCCCCTTCCTTAACAATGAGCAGTTCTTC. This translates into CASSTAPFLNNEQFF.

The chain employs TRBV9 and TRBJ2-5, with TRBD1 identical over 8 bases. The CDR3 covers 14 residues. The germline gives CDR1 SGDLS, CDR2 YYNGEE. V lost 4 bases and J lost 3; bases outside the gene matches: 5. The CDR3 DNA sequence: TGTGCCAGCAGCAACAACAGGGGGAAAGAGACCCAGTACTTC. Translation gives CASSNNRGKETQYF.

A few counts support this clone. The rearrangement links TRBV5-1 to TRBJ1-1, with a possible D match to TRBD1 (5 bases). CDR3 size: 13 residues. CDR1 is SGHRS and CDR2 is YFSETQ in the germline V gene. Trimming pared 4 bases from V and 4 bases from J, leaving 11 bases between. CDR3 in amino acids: CASSTMGGTEAFF. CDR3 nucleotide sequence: TGCGCCAGCAGCACAATGGGGGGCACTGAAGCTTTCTTT. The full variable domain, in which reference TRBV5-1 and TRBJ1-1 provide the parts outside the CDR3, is KAGVTQTPRYLIKTRGQQVTLSCSPISGHRSVSWYQQTPGQGLQFLFEYFSETQRNKGNFPGRFSGRQFSNSRSEMNVSTLELGDSALYLCASSTMGGTEAFFGQGTRLTVV.

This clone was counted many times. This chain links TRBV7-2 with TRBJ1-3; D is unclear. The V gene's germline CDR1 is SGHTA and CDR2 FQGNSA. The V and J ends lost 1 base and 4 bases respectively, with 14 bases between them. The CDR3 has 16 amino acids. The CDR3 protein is CASSLDRGFLGNTIYF. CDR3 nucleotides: TGTGCCAGCAGCTTAGATCGAGGGTTTTTAGGAAACACCATATATTTT.

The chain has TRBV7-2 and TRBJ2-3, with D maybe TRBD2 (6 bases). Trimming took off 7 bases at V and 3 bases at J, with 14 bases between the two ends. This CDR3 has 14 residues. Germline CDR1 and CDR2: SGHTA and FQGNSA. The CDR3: CASNRASATDTQYF. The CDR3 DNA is TGTGCCAGCAATAGGGCTAGCGCGACAGATACGCAGTATTTT. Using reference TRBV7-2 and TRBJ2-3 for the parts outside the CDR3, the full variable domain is GAGVSQSPSNKVTEKGKDVELRCDPISGHTALYWYRQSLGQGLEFLIYFQGNSAPDKSGLPSDRFSAERTGGSVSTLTIQRTQQEDSAVYLCASNRASATDTQYFGPGTRLTVL.

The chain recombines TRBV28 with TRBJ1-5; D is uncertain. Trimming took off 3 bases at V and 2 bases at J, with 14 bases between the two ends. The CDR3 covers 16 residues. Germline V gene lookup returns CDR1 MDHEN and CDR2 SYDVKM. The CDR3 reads CASSFLSLWGNQPQHF. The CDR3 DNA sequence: TGTGCCAGCAGTTTCCTGTCCCTGTGGGGCAATCAGCCCCAGCATTTT.

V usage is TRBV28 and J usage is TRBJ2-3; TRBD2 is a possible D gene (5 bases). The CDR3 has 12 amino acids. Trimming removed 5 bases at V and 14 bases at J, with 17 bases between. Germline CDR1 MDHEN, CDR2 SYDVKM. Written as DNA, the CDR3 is TGTGCCAGCAGTCCCCCAGCCCGGGATCTGTATTTT. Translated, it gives CASSPPARDLYF.

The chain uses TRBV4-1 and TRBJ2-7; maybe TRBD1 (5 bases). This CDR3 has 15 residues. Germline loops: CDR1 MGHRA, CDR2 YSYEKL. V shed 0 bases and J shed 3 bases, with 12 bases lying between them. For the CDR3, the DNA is TGCGCCAGCAGCCAAGATTTGGGCCAGGGCTACGAGCAGTACTTC. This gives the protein CASSQDLGQGYEQYF.

The CDR3 sequence is CASSPDRQPNTEAFF. The CDR3 coding sequence is TGTGCCAGCTCACCTGATAGACAGCCGAACACTGAAGCTTTCTTT. The genes are TRBV18 and TRBJ1-1; possibly TRBD1 for D (5 bases). Trimming removed 3 bases from V and 1 base from J, with 12 bases in between. Germline V gene sequence: CDR1 KGHSH, CDR2 LQKENI. The CDR3 runs 15 residues.

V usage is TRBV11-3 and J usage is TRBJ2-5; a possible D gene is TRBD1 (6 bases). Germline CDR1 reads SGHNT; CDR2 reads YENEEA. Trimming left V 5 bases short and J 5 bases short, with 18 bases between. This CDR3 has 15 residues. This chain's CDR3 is CASSEGTGIRETQYF. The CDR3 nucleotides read TGTGCCAGCAGCGAAGGAACAGGGATACGGGAGACCCAGTACTTC.

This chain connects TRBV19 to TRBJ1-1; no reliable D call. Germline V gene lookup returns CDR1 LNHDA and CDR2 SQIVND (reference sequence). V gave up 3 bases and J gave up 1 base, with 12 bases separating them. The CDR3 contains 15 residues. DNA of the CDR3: TGTGCCAGTAGTATCCCTGGACGGCAGAACACTGAAGCTTTCTTT. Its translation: CASSIPGRQNTEAFF.

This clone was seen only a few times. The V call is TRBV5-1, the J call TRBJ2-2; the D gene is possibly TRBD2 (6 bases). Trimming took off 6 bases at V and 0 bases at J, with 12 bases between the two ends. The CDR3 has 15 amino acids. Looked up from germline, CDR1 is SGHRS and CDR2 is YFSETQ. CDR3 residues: CASTRGEANTGELFF. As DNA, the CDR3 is TGCGCCAGCACCAGAGGGGAGGCGAACACCGGGGAGCTGTTTTTT.